The 2 T cell receptor beta chains reported below all come from one sample, sequenced in a study of T cells in women clearing cervical HPV infection. TCRdb's table, derived via immunoSEQ multiplex PCR, lists solely in-frame clones and lacks some. The sample table includes some 50,000 clones. The source material was blood buffy coat. These receptors all stem from a woman aged 18-69 years with a cervical HPV16 infection that either progressed to CIN3+ or cleared (not recorded which).

As to this clone: The sequence runs out 3 residues before the end of the CDR3; the remainder is reconstructed from the germline J gene. This chain links TRBV6-1 with TRBJ1-2, with D possibly TRBD1 on 6 matching bases. The CDR3 runs to 15 residues. Germline CDR1 reads MNHNS; CDR2 reads SASEGT. Incomplete CDR3 DNA: TGTGCCAGCAGTGATCCGGGGGGCATCTCCTACGAC. The encoded protein is CASSDPGGISYD. The whole CDR3 is CASSDPGGISYDYTF.

Of note for this clone: The sequenced fragment ends 3 residues before the CDR3 boundary, so the rest is inferred from the germline J gene. This sequence joins TRBV20-1 and TRBJ2-1; 14 bases align to TRBD2. Germline values: CDR1 DFQATT, CDR2 SNEGSKA (reference sequence). J lost 4 bases, V lost 5 bases, and 1 base had no gene match. This CDR3 spans 14 amino acids. The CDR3: CSARTSGRYNEQFF. CDR3 DNA, as far as it was read: TGCAGTGCTCGGACTAGCGGGAGGTACAATGAG.